This entry lists 9 T cell receptor beta chains sequenced from one sample in a study of blood T cell repertoires in COVID-19. Using immunoSEQ multiplex PCR, the repertoire was profiled, and TCRdb retains in-frame clones only, with some absent. The repertoire consists of tens of thousands of clones, with about 82% occurring once and the leading ten covering under 8.5%. Material for sequencing was peripheral blood. The receptors were sampled from a man aged 50-59 years with active COVID-19.

This clone has only a few counts. The chain is built from TRBV15 and TRBJ2-3; no definite D call. The germline V gene has CDR1 LNHNV and CDR2 YYDKDF (reference sequence). The CDR3 runs to 17 residues. V lost 0 bases and J 2 bases, leaving 15 bases between the germline ends. In DNA, the CDR3 is TGTGCCACCAGCAGAGATTCCGGCGGCTATGACACAGATACGCAGTATTTT. Protein product: CATSRDSGGYDTDTQYF.

The chain combines TRBV28 with TRBJ2-3; 8 bases are shared with TRBD2. There are 16 residues in the CDR3. Germline V lookup: CDR1 MDHEN, CDR2 SYDVKM. After removal of 5 bases from V and 1 base from J, the junction contained 8 bases not matched to a gene. The DNA for the CDR3 is TGTGCCAGCAGTCGCCCCAGCGGGAGAGGCACAGATACGCAGTATTTT. Its protein product is CASSRPSGRGTDTQYF.

The genes are TRBV7-6 and TRBJ2-7; 14 bases fit TRBD2. Germline CDR1 reads SGHVS; CDR2 reads FNYEAQ. The CDR3 is 15 amino acids. V lost 5 bases to trimming and J lost 4 bases; unmatched junction nucleotides: 4. CDR3 sequence: CASSKGTSGSYEQYF. As DNA, the CDR3 is TGTGCCAGCAGCAAAGGGACTAGCGGGAGTTACGAGCAGTACTTC.

This clone is a singleton in its sample. V is TRBV28 and J is TRBJ1-1; D call uncertain. This CDR3 is 15 amino acids long. V was trimmed by 3 bases and J by 3 bases, leaving 14 bases between them. Germline assignment: CDR1 MDHEN and CDR2 SYDVKM. The CDR3 region has the DNA TGTGCCAGCAGTTTTCCACATAATGCCGACACTGAAGCTTTCTTT. Translation gives CASSFPHNADTEAFF. Full variable domain (remainder filled in from reference TRBV28 and TRBJ1-1): DVKVTQSSRYLVKRTGEKVFLECVQDMDHENMFWYRQDPGLGLRLIYFSYDVKMKEKGDIPEGYSVSREKKERFSLILESASTNQTSMYLCASSFPHNADTEAFFGQGTRLTVV.

This chain joins TRBV7-2 and TRBJ1-1; possible D gene TRBD1, 5 bases. The CDR3 sequence is 12 residues long. Trimming left V 4 bases short and J 4 bases short, with 7 bases between. The germline gives CDR1 SGHTA, CDR2 FQGNSA. CDR3 bases: TGTGCCAGCAGCTCGGACACCACTGAAGCTTTCTTT. Translating gives CASSSDTTEAFF.

V and J are TRBV28 and TRBJ2-7, with D possibly TRBD2 on 6 matching bases. Per germline, CDR1 MDHEN and CDR2 SYDVKM. Between the trimmed V and J ends, which lost 8 bases and 9 bases, there was a span of 14 bases. The CDR3 is 11 residues long. The CDR3 region is CASQVRDLQYF. The CDR3, as DNA: TGTGCCAGCCAAGTCAGGGACTTGCAGTACTTC.

V and J are TRBV12-3 or TRBV12-4 and TRBJ1-4; D is unclear. CDR3 length: 12 residues. Trimming stripped 4 bases from V and 3 bases from J, with 3 bases between. Here the CDR3 reads CASSSPNEKLFF. DNA for the CDR3: TGTGCCAGCAGTTCTCCTAATGAAAAACTGTTTTTT.

The genes are TRBV6-2 or TRBV6-3 and TRBJ2-2, with 7 bases that match TRBD2. The ends lost 4 bases at V and 5 bases at J; junction bases unmatched: 13. The CDR3 loop spans 17 amino acids. Germline assignment: CDR1 MNHEY and CDR2 SVGEGT. The CDR3 DNA reads TGTGCCAGCAGTTCGCCCGCCGGCGGGAGTATGACCGGGGAGCTGTTTTTT. Translation gives CASSSPAGGSMTGELFF.

The J gene is TRBJ2-7, the V gene TRBV4-3; 9 bases are a match to TRBD1. Losses at the gene ends were 1 base for V and 5 bases for J; bases not matched to a gene: 6. The V gene's germline CDR1 is LGHNA and CDR2 YSLEER. There are 15 residues in the CDR3. CDR3 nucleotide sequence: TGCGCCAGCAGCCAAGTGGGACAGGGTTTTCACGAGCAGTACTTC. It specifies CASSQVGQGFHEQYF.